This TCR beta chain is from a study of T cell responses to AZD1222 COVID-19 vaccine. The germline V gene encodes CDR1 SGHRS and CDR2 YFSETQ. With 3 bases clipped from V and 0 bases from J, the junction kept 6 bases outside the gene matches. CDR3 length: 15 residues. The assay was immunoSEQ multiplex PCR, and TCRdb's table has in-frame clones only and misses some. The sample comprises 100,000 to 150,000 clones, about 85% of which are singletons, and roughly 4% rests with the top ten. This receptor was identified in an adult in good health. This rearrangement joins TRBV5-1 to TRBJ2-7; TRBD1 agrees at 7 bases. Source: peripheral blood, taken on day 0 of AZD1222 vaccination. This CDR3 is CASSSGQVASYEQYF. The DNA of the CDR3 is TGCGCCAGCAGCTCCGGACAGGTCGCCTCCTACGAGCAGTACTTC.